This entry features one T cell receptor (beta chain) sequence. The antigen remains unidentified. These data belong to a study of CXCR3-negative and CXCR3-positive naive CD8 T cells. Points from the study as a whole: TRB CDR3s were more hydrophobic in CXCR3-positive than in CXCR3-negative naive cells.

The naive CD8+ gate required CD45RO-CCR7+CD27+CD95- phenotype. The method, 5' RACE with UMI labels, was used to prepare the TRB cDNA libraries. TCRdb reprocessed the 5' RACE reads, with one entry per CDR3 protein and no DNA. This listing includes around 61,000 distinct CDR3 sequences. Germline assignment: CDR1 SGHAT and CDR2 FQNNGV. This CDR3 comprises 14 residues. The rearrangement uses TRBV11-2 and TRBJ2-3; TCRdb designates TRBD2, a call that cannot be tested without DNA. The sequenced material came from naive CXCR3+ CD8+ T cells from blood. Subset given: CD45RO-CCR7+CD27+CD95- naive CD8+ T cells expressing CXCR3 (TNR3+). The sequence came from a human donor in good health. Some clones in this sample may be carry-over from other donors' samples. CDR3 protein: CASSLIVASDTQYF.